The source of this TCR beta chain is a study of blood T cell repertoires in COVID-19. About the research overall: Samples of COVID-19 (acute and convalescent) were obtained from the United States, Italy and Spain.

Losses at the gene ends were 4 bases for V and 4 bases for J; bases not matched to a gene: 6. Germline CDR1 SGHTA, CDR2 FQGTGA. CDR3 length equals 14 residues. In the authors' methods: Researchers report that nucleated cell counts were estimated from reference gene primer amplification. The protocol was immunoSEQ multiplex PCR, while the TCRdb copy is restricted to in-frame clones and leaves out a portion. That table supplies the V and J calls and clone size; D and trimming were determined from the DNA. The sample has approximately 290,000 clones, approximately 86% seen once; the top ten hold 0.87%. The V and J genes are TRBV7-3 and TRBJ1-1; TRBD1 matches at 7 bases. Input material: peripheral blood. This sequence originates from a human donor with COVID-19, enrolled during active disease. The donor label of this sample is uncertain. The CDR3, as DNA: TGTGCCAGCAGCTCCACAGGGGAAGGCACTGAAGCTTTCTTT. Encoded protein: CASSSTGEGTEAFF.